This T cell receptor (beta chain) was obtained from a study of T cell changes during pregnancy in multiple sclerosis. The data were produced by immunoSEQ multiplex PCR, yet TCRdb's version contains in-frame clones alone and is incomplete. The repertoire holds 90,000 to 120,000 clones, with 92% as singletons. CDR3 size: 13 residues. CDR1 and CDR2 (germline): PRHDT, FYEKMQ (reference sequence). V was shortened by 8 bases and J by 8 bases, with 13 bases between the two germline ends. This clone appeared a few times. This TCR derives from a female donor in good health, enrolled as a control in a pregnancy study. Sequenced here: peripheral blood, sampled in the third trimester of pregnancy. This chain uses TRBV13 with TRBJ1-6; D is perhaps TRBD1 (5 bases). The CDR3 protein is CASGWGVDSPLHF. The DNA for the CDR3 is TGTGCCAGCGGATGGGGGGTTGATTCACCCCTCCACTTT.